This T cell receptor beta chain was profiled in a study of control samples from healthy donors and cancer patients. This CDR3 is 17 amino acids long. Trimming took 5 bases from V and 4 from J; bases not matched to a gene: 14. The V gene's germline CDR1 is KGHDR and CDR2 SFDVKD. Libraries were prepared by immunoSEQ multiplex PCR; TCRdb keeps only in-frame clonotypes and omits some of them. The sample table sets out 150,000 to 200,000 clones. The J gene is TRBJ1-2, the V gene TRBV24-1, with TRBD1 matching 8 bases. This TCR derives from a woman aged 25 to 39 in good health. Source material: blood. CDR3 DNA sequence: TGTGCCACCAGTGGGGGCAGGGGGCGCGAAGGGTCCTATGGCTACACCTTC. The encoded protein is CATSGGRGREGSYGYTF.